This T cell receptor (beta chain) was sequenced during a study of PD-L1 blockade in urothelial cancer. On the study more broadly: Patients took up atezolizumab in 2014 at 1,200 mg intravenously every 3 weeks. Analyses were performed on blood at 3 weeks after treatment start (the second dose) and at 6 weeks.

Spiking of synthetic TCR analog templates was performed in each PCR. Profiled with immunoSEQ multiplex PCR; TCRdb holds only in-frame clones, not every one. The sample lists about 35,000 clones; roughly 87% were seen once. The sequence derives from a man between 70 and 80 years old with urothelial cancer. The source material was PBMCs, sampled around atezolizumab (anti-PD-L1) treatment.

The CDR3 sequence: CASSRQGANTEAFF. Written as DNA, the CDR3 is TGTGCCAGCAGTCGACAGGGGGCCAACACTGAAGCTTTCTTT. This chain uses TRBV2 with TRBJ1-1, with TRBD1 identical over 10 bases. With 5 bases clipped from V and 2 bases from J, the junction kept 2 bases outside the gene matches. The germline V gene encodes CDR1 SNHLY and CDR2 FYNNEI. The CDR3 spans 14 residues.